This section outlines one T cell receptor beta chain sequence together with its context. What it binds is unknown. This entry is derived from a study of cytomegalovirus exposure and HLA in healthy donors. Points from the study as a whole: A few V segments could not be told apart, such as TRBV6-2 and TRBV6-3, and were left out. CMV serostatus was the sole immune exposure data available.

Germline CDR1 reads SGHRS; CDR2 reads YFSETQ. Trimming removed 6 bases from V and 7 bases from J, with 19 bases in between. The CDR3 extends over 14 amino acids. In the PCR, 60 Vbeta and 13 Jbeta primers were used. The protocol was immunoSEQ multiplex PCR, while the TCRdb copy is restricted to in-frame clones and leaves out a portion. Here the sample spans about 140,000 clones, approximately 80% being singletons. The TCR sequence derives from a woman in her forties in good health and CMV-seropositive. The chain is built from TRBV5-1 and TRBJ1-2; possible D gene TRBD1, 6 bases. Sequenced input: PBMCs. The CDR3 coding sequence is TGCGCCAGCACCCTCGAGGGGGGGCAAGGTGGCTACACCTTC. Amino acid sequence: CASTLEGGQGGYTF.